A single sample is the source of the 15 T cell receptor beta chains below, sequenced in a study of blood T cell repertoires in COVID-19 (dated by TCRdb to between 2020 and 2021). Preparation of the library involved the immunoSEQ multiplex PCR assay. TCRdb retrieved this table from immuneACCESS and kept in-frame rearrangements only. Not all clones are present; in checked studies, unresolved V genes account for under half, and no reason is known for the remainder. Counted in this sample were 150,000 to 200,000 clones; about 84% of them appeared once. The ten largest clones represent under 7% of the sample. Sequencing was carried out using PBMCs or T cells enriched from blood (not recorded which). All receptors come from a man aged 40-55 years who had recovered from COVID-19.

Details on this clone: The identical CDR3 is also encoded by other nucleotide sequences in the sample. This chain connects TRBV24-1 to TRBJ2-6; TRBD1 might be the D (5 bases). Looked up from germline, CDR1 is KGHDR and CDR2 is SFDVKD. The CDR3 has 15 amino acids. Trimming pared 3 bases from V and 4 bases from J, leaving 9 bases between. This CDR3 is CATSDAGSGANVLTF. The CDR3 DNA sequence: TGTGCCACCAGTGATGCAGGGTCCGGGGCCAACGTCCTGACTTTC.

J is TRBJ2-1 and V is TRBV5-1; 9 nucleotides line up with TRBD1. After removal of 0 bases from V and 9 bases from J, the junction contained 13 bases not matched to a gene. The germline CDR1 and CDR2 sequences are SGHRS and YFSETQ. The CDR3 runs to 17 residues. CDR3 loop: CASSLAGQGPLGTEQFF. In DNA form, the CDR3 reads TGCGCCAGCAGCTTGGCAGGACAGGGGCCACTCGGGACTGAGCAGTTCTTC.

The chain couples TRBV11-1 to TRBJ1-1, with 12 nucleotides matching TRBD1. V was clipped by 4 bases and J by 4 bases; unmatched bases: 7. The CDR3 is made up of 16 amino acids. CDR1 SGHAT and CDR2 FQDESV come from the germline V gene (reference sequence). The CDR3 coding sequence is TGTGCCAGCAGCTGGGGACAGGGGGCCGTTGGCACTGAAGCTTTCTTT. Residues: CASSWGQGAVGTEAFF.

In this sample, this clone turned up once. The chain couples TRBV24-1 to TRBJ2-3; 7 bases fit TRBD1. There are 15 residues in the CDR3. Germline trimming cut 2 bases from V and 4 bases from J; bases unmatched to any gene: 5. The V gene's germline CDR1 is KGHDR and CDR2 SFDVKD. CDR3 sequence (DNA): TGTGCCACCAGTGATTCAAGGGGGACAGCAGATACGCAGTATTTT. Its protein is CATSDSRGTADTQYF.

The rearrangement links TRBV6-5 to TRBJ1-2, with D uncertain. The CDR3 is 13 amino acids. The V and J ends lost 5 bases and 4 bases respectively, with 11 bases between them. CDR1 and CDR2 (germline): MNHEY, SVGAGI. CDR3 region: CASSPRRVYGYTF. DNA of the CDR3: TGTGCCAGCAGTCCGCGGCGGGTCTATGGCTACACCTTC.

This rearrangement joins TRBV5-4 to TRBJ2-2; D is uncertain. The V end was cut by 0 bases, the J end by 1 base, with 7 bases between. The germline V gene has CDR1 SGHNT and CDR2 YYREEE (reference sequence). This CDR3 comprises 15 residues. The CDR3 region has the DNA TGTGCCAGCAGCTTGGAATCCGGGAACACCGGGGAGCTGTTTTTT. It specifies CASSLESGNTGELFF.

In nucleotides, the CDR3 is TGTGCCAGCAGCTTAGGGACTAGCGGAGATACGCAGTATTTT. This translates into CASSLGTSGDTQYF. The chain uses TRBV7-2 and TRBJ2-3; 10 nucleotides align to TRBD2. Unmatched junction bases numbered 0, after V lost 1 base and J lost 5 bases. The CDR3 runs 14 residues. Germline CDR1 SGHTA, CDR2 FQGNSA.

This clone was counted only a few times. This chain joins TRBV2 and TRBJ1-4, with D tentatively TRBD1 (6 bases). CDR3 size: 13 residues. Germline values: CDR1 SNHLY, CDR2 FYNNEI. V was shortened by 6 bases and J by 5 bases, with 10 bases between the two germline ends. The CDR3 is CASSTRGNEKLFF. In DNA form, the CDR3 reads TGTGCCAGCAGCACGAGGGGGAATGAAAAACTGTTTTTT.

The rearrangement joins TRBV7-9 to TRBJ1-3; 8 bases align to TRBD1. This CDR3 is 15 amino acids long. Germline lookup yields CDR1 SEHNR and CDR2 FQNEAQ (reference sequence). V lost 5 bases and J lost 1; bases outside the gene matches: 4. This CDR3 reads CASSTDRASGNTIYF. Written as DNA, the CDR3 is TGTGCCAGCAGCACGGACAGGGCGTCTGGAAACACCATATATTTT.

The CDR3 loop reads CASSPQNRDRRFPGELFF. The CDR3 DNA is TGTGCCAGCAGCCCCCAGAACCGGGACAGGCGATTCCCCGGGGAGCTGTTTTTT. The chain carries TRBV7-3 and TRBJ2-2; TRBD1 agrees at 8 bases. The CDR3 contains 18 residues. Germline assignment: CDR1 SGHTA and CDR2 FQGTGA. V dropped 5 bases and J dropped 6; count of bases not matched to a gene: 17.

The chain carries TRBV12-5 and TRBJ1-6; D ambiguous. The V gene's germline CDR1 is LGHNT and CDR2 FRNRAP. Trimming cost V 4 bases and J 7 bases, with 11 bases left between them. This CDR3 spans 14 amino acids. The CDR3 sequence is CASGSGIANSPLHF. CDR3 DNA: TGTGCTAGTGGTTCCGGGATAGCGAATTCACCCCTCCACTTT. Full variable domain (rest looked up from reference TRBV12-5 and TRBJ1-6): DARVTQTPRHKVTEMGQEVTMRCQPILGHNTVFWYRQTMMQGLELLAYFRNRAPLDDSGMPKDRFSAEMPDATLATLKIQPSEPRDSAVYFCASGSGIANSPLHFGNGTRLTVT.

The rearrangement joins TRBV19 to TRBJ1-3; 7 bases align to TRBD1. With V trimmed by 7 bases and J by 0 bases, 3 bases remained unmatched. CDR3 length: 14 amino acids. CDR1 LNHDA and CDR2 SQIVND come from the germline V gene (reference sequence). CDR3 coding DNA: TGTGCCAGTACTGGGACAGCCTCTGGAAACACCATATATTTT. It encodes CASTGTASGNTIYF.

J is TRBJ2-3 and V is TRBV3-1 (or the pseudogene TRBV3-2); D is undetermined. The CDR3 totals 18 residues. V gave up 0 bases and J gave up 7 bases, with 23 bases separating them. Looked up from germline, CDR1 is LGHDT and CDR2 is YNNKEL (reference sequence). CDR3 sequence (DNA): TGTGCCAGCAGCCAAGATTGGCAGACTGGCCGTTTCCTTAATACGCAGTATTTT. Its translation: CASSQDWQTGRFLNTQYF.

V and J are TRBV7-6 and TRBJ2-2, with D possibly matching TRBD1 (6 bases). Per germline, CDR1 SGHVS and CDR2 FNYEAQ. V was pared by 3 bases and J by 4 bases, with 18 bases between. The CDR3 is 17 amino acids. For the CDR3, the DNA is TGTGCCAGCAGCTTCGGCAGGGGTACGGTTGGCACCGGGGAGCTGTTTTTT. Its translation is CASSFGRGTVGTGELFF.

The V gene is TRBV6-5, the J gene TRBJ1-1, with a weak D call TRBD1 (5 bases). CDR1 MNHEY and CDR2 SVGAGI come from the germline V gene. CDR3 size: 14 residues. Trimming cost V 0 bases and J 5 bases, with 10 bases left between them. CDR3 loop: CASSYSIGATEAFF. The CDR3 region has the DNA TGTGCCAGCAGTTACTCAATTGGGGCAACTGAAGCTTTCTTT.